The 21 T cell receptor beta chains below were found in one sample sequenced in a study of memory CD4+ T cells and cytomegalovirus serostatus. The sort gate was single viable CD3+CD4+CD8-CD45RO+ cells for memory CD4+ T cells. Profiled with immunoSEQ multiplex PCR; TCRdb holds only in-frame clones, not every one. Of over 55,000 clones listed, approximately 80% are singletons. The sample was memory CD4+ T cells from blood. These receptors were obtained from an adult in good health and CMV-seronegative.

This chain links TRBV6-5 with TRBJ1-2, with D uncertain. Per germline, CDR1 MNHEY and CDR2 SVGAGI. This CDR3 has 15 amino acids. Trimming took 2 bases from V and 1 from J, leaving 11 bases between them. The CDR3 DNA reads TGTGCCAGCAGTTACGCTACTGGGGTTAACTATGGCTACACCTTC. Its translation: CASSYATGVNYGYTF.

The chain recombines TRBV5-1 with TRBJ2-1, with 11 bases fitting TRBD1. The CDR3 consists of 16 residues. The germline V gene encodes CDR1 SGHRS and CDR2 YFSETQ. The V segment lost 4 bases and the J segment 7 bases; nucleotides outside the gene matches: 10. The CDR3 here is CASSIGQGAGRNEQFF. The CDR3 nucleotides read TGCGCCAGCAGCATAGGACAGGGGGCAGGTAGGAATGAGCAGTTCTTC.

CDR3 sequence: CASSSQPNYEQYF. CDR3 DNA sequence: TGCGCCAGCAGCTCCCAGCCTAACTACGAGCAGTACTTC. The J gene is TRBJ2-7, the V gene TRBV5-1, with unresolved D. Germline-derived CDR1 and CDR2 are SGHRS and YFSETQ. There are 13 residues in the CDR3. The V end was cut by 3 bases, the J end by 3 bases, with 10 bases between. Full variable domain (rest looked up from reference TRBV5-1 and TRBJ2-7): KAGVTQTPRYLIKTRGQQVTLSCSPISGHRSVSWYQQTPGQGLQFLFEYFSETQRNKGNFPGRFSGRQFSNSRSEMNVSTLELGDSALYLCASSSQPNYEQYFGPGTRLTVT.

Worth noting for this clone: The sample carries other DNA sequences with the same CDR3. This chain uses TRBV12-5 with TRBJ2-5; unclear D gene. Germline lookup yields CDR1 LGHNT and CDR2 FRNRAP. This CDR3 is built from 11 residues. Trimming pared 4 bases from V and 5 bases from J, leaving 5 bases between. In DNA, the CDR3 is TGTGCTAGTGGTTCCGGGGAGACCCAGTACTTC. It yields the protein CASGSGETQYF.

The chain links TRBV13 to TRBJ2-3, with 10 bases lining up with TRBD2. There are 15 residues in the CDR3. Trimming at V came to 5 bases and at J to 2 bases, leaving 4 bases not matched to a gene. The germline CDR1 and CDR2 sequences are PRHDT and FYEKMQ (reference sequence). For the CDR3, the DNA is TGTGCCAGCAGCCTAGCGGGGGCGCTCACAGATACGCAGTATTTT. It encodes CASSLAGALTDTQYF. Combining the CDR3 with reference TRBV13 and TRBJ2-3 gives the whole variable domain AAGVIQSPRHLIKEKRETATLKCYPIPRHDTVYWYQQGPGQDPQFLISFYEKMQSDKGSIPDRFSAQQFSDYHSELNMSSLELGDSALYFCASSLAGALTDTQYFGPGTRLTVL.

This clone was counted a few times. The rearrangement links TRBV5-4 to TRBJ2-1; possible D gene TRBD2, 6 bases. CDR1 is SGHNT, CDR2 YYREEE, per germline (reference sequence). This CDR3 is 15 amino acids long. V gave up 0 bases and J gave up 2 bases, with 9 bases separating them. This chain's CDR3 is CASSLELATYNEQFF. The CDR3 coding sequence is TGTGCCAGCAGCTTGGAACTAGCCACCTACAATGAGCAGTTCTTC.

The chain recombines TRBV7-8 with TRBJ1-2, with 9 bases identical to TRBD1. The CDR3 runs to 15 residues. J gave up 2 bases and V 4 bases, and 5 bases lay outside the gene matches. CDR1 is SGHVS, CDR2 FQNEAQ, per germline. CDR3 in amino acids: CASSSAQGANYGYTF. In DNA, the CDR3 is TGTGCCAGCAGCTCAGCACAGGGGGCAAACTATGGCTACACCTTC. Combining the CDR3 with reference TRBV7-8 and TRBJ1-2 gives the whole variable domain GAGVSQSPRYKVAKRGQDVALRCDPISGHVSLFWYQQALGQGPEFLTYFQNEAQLDKSGLPSDRFFAERPEGSVSTLKIQRTQQEDSAVYLCASSSAQGANYGYTFGSGTRLTVV.

This chain uses TRBV19 with TRBJ2-4; D gene uncertain. Germline V CDR1 and CDR2: LNHDA, SQIVND (reference sequence). V was trimmed by 7 bases and J by 0 bases, leaving 10 bases between them. This CDR3 spans 14 amino acids. CDR3 in amino acids: CASKATVAKNIQYF. The DNA for the CDR3 is TGTGCCAGTAAGGCGACCGTAGCCAAAAACATTCAGTACTTC.

The gene calls are TRBV10-3 and TRBJ2-3; TRBD2 aligns across 10 bases. The V gene's germline CDR1 is ENHRY and CDR2 SYGVKD. Trimming removed 4 bases from V and 0 bases from J; junction bases left unmatched: 1. The CDR3 contains 15 residues. CDR3 region: CAISASGGSTDTQYF. For the CDR3, the DNA is TGTGCCATCAGTGCTAGCGGGGGAAGCACAGATACGCAGTATTTT.

This clone was detected a few times. This chain uses TRBV29-1 with TRBJ2-3; 8 nucleotides agree with TRBD2. Germline values: CDR1 SQVTM, CDR2 ANQGSEA. V shed 1 base and J 2 bases; nucleotides not matched to a gene: 14. The CDR3 extends over 18 amino acids. Here the CDR3 DNA reads TGCAGCGTTGAAGCGACCGGGGCTAGCGGGTCCCCCACAGATACGCAGTATTTT. Its translation is CSVEATGASGSPTDTQYF.

The chain carries TRBV29-1 and TRBJ1-3; no definite D call. Germline V lookup: CDR1 SQVTM, CDR2 ANQGSEA. This CDR3 contains 14 residues. V was cut by 4 bases and J by 2 bases, with 12 bases left in between. The chain's CDR3 is CSVVPGRAGNTIYF. The CDR3 DNA reads TGCAGCGTTGTCCCGGGCCGGGCTGGAAACACCATATATTTT.

V gene TRBV2 combines with J gene TRBJ2-5; 13 nucleotides agree with TRBD2. J was trimmed by 5 bases and V by 2 bases; bases with no gene match: 11. The CDR3 sequence is 18 residues long. Germline V gives CDR1 SNHLY, CDR2 FYNNEI. The CDR3: CASSEPRTSGGLGETQYF. The CDR3 DNA sequence: TGTGCCAGCAGTGAACCTCGGACTAGCGGGGGACTCGGGGAGACCCAGTACTTC.

This clone showed up just a few times. The chain carries TRBV18 and TRBJ2-2; the match to TRBD1 covers 9 bases. CDR1 and CDR2 from the germline V gene are KGHSH and LQKENI. Losses at the gene ends were 2 bases for V and 6 bases for J; bases not matched to a gene: 7. CDR3 length: 16 residues. CDR3 nucleotides: TGTGCCAGCTCACCAAGCCAGGACAGGGGATCCGGGGAGCTGTTTTTT. This gives the protein CASSPSQDRGSGELFF.

This rearrangement joins TRBV5-1 to TRBJ1-1; D gene uncertain. This CDR3 is 12 amino acids long. V gave up 0 bases and J gave up 7 bases, with 7 bases separating them. Germline CDR1 SGHRS, CDR2 YFSETQ. CDR3 sequence (DNA): TGCGCCAGCAGCTTGGCCGGCGATGAAGCTTTCTTT. Its translation is CASSLAGDEAFF.

V gene TRBV2 combines with J gene TRBJ2-3, with TRBD1 as a possible D gene (6 bases). Trimming cost V 2 bases and J 2 bases, with 11 bases left between them. Per germline, CDR1 SNHLY and CDR2 FYNNEI. This CDR3 region has 15 residues. The CDR3 reads CASSERDTYTDTQYF. In DNA, the CDR3 is TGTGCCAGCAGTGAACGGGACACTTACACAGATACGCAGTATTTT.

V is TRBV7-9 and J is TRBJ2-1; the D is unclear. The V gene's germline CDR1 is SEHNR and CDR2 FQNEAQ (reference sequence). The CDR3 sequence is 12 residues long. The V gene lost 1 base and the J gene lost 6 bases, with 4 bases spanning the gap. This CDR3 is CASSLDRNEQFF. CDR3 coding DNA: TGTGCCAGCAGCTTAGATCGCAATGAGCAGTTCTTC.

V and J are TRBV5-1 and TRBJ1-3; TRBD1 might be the D (6 bases). Germline loops: CDR1 SGHRS, CDR2 YFSETQ. The CDR3 length is 18 residues. V lost 4 bases, J lost 0 bases, and 20 bases lay in between. The CDR3, as DNA: TGCGCCAGCAGCCTACAATTCCAGGGGCGAACCTCTGGAAACACCATATATTTT. Its protein product is CASSLQFQGRTSGNTIYF.

The chain employs TRBV19 and TRBJ2-1; no clear D. The CDR3 totals 17 residues. V was trimmed by 3 bases and J by 9 bases, leaving 24 bases between them. CDR1 and CDR2 from the germline V gene are LNHDA and SQIVND (reference sequence). The DNA of the CDR3 is TGTGCCAGTAGTATTCCCGGTAGTGTTTGGCGGAGAAGTGAGCAGTTCTTC. It codes for CASSIPGSVWRRSEQFF.

The chain couples TRBV27 to TRBJ1-1, with 10 bases identical to TRBD1. With V trimmed by 4 bases and J by 10 bases, 3 bases remained unmatched. CDR3 length: 12 amino acids. Per germline, CDR1 MNHEY and CDR2 SMNVEV (reference sequence). CDR3 DNA sequence: TGTGCCAGCAGTTGGGGACAGGGGAGAGCTTTCTTT. Its protein is CASSWGQGRAFF.

This sequence joins TRBV5-1 and TRBJ2-5, with 10 positions matching TRBD2. From germline, CDR1 is SGHRS and CDR2 YFSETQ. CDR3 length: 16 amino acids. V was pared by 1 base and J by 5 bases, with 8 bases of the junction left unmatched. CDR3 nucleotide sequence: TGCGCCAGCAGCTTGTCACCTAGCGGGAGAAGGGAGACCCAGTACTTC. This codes for CASSLSPSGRRETQYF.

This clone occurred a few times. The chain couples TRBV18 to TRBJ1-6; no clear D. The ends were cut back, 0 bases at V and 7 bases at J, with 10 bases in the middle. Germline CDR1 is KGHSH and CDR2 is LQKENI. The CDR3 is 15 residues long. The CDR3 here is CASSPPGGNNSPLHF. CDR3 coding DNA: TGTGCCAGCTCACCACCGGGAGGGAACAATTCACCCCTCCACTTT.